This T cell receptor (beta chain) was recovered during a study of PD-1 blockade in classical Hodgkin lymphoma. General study findings and limits: Baseline TCR diversity was reportedly lower in newly diagnosed patients than in healthy donors. It was reported as lower still in relapsed/refractory patients. Reasons behind the repertoire differences stay unclear, perhaps disease activity or earlier therapy.

Clones were sequenced by immunoSEQ multiplex PCR, and TCRdb holds only the in-frame ones, with some missing. In the table there are over 25,000 clones, roughly 92% of which are singletons. This clone was observed a single time. Its antigen is unknown. The CDR3 totals 12 residues. Trimming stripped 2 bases from V and 10 bases from J, with 9 bases between. The V gene's germline CDR1 is SGHNT and CDR2 YYREEE (reference sequence). Time point given: newly diagnosed, previously untreated cHL patient sample. Newly diagnosed, untreated classical Hodgkin lymphoma PBMCs provided comparison. The TCR originated in a human donor with classical Hodgkin lymphoma. This rearrangement joins TRBV5-4 to TRBJ1-4; D possibly corresponds to TRBD1 (5 bases). The sequenced sample was peripheral blood mononuclear cells (PBMCs). CDR3 loop: CASSFQGGKLFF. The CDR3 coding sequence is TGTGCCAGCAGCTTTCAGGGTGGAAAACTGTTTTTT.